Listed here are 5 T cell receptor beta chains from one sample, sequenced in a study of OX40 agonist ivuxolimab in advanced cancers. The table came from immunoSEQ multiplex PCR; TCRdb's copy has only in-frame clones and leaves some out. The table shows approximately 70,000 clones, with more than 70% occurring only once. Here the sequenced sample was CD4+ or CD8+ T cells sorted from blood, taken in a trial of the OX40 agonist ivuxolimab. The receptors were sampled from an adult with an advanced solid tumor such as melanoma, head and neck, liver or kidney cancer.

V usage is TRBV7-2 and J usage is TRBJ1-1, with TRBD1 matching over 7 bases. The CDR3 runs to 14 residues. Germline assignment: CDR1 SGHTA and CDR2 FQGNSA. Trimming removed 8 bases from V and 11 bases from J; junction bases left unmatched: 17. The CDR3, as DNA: TGTGCCAGCTCCCCCCGGGGGAGGGGGCTGGATGCTTTCTTT. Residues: CASSPRGRGLDAFF.

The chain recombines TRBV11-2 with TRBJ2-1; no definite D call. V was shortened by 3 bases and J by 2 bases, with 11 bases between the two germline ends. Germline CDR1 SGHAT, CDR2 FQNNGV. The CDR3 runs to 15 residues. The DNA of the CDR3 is TGTGCCAGCAGCTTTGGCGGAGCAACCTACAATGAGCAGTTCTTC. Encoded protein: CASSFGGATYNEQFF.

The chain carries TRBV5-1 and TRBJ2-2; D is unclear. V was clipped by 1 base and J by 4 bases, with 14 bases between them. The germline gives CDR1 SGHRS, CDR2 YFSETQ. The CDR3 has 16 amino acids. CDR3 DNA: TGCGCCAGCAGCTTGAATGGCAGCCCGGGCACCGGGGAGCTGTTTTTT. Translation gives CASSLNGSPGTGELFF. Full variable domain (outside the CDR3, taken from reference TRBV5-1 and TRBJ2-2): KAGVTQTPRYLIKTRGQQVTLSCSPISGHRSVSWYQQTPGQGLQFLFEYFSETQRNKGNFPGRFSGRQFSNSRSEMNVSTLELGDSALYLCASSLNGSPGTGELFFGEGSRLTVL.

The CDR3 coding sequence is TGCAGCGTAAATCTAGCGGGGGGCGACCAAGAGACCCAGTACTTC. Its protein product is CSVNLAGGDQETQYF. The chain combines TRBV29-1 with TRBJ2-5, with TRBD2 identical over 11 bases. After removal of 6 bases from V and 0 bases from J, the junction contained 6 bases not matched to a gene. The CDR3 is 15 residues long. Germline CDR1 is SQVTM and CDR2 is ANQGSEA.

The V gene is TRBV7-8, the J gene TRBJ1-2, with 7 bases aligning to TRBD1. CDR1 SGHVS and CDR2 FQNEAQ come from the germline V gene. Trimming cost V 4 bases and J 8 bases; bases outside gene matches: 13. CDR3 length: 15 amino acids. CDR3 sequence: CASSSLTGTYMGYTF. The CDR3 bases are TGTGCCAGCAGCTCCTTGACAGGGACATATATGGGCTACACCTTC.